The 10 T cell receptor beta chains listed next were all sequenced from one sample in a study of T cells in Graves' hyperthyroidism and ophthalmopathy. The source material, RNA transcripts, was used to amplify TCR beta CDR3 regions. Researchers ran a first-round RT-PCR on the TCR CDR3 using the HTBI primer set. Via MiXCR, TCRdb re-called the multiplex PCR reads, giving one row per CDR3 protein. The sample gives 530,000 or so distinct CDR3 sequences, around 42% of which show up once; roughly 7.7% is in the top ten. The sequenced sample was peripheral blood or thyroid tissue (not recorded which). The origin of the receptors is a young woman with Graves' hyperthyroidism.

The chain's CDR3 is CASNSRRDRSYEQYF. CDR3 in DNA: TGTGCCAGCAACTCGAGGCGGGACCGCTCCTACGAGCAGTACTTC. J is TRBJ2-7 and V is TRBV12-3 or TRBV12-4; D is possibly TRBD2 (6 bases). The CDR3 sequence is 15 residues long. V lost 7 bases and J lost 0, with 16 bases in between.

This clonotype came up many times. The J gene is TRBJ1-5, the V gene TRBV24-1; D perhaps matches TRBD1 (6 bases). Trimming pared 9 bases from V and 3 bases from J, leaving 11 bases between. Germline assignment: CDR1 KGHDR and CDR2 SFDVKD. The CDR3 has 13 amino acids. CDR3: CATDDRYNQPQHF. CDR3 bases: TGTGCCACCGATGACAGGTACAATCAGCCCCAGCATTTT.

This clonotype was detected a few times. V and J are TRBV11-3 and TRBJ2-2; a weak D match, TRBD1 (5 bases). This CDR3 region has 14 residues. Per germline, CDR1 SGHNT and CDR2 YENEEA. Trimming shortened V by 3 bases and J by 5 bases, and 10 bases separated the two germline ends. In nucleotides, the CDR3 is TGTGCCAGCAGCTTGTTAAGGGGTACCGGGGAGCTGTTTTTT. The encoded protein is CASSLLRGTGELFF. The full variable domain, its missing parts supplied by reference TRBV11-3 and TRBJ2-2, is EAGVVQSPRYKIIEKKQPVAFWCNPISGHNTLYWYLQNLGQGPELLIRYENEEAVDDSQLPKDRFSAERLKGVDSTLKIQPAELGDSAVYLCASSLLRGTGELFFGEGSRLTVL.

This clonotype was seen many times. V gene TRBV7-9 combines with J gene TRBJ2-2, with D perhaps given as TRBD1 or TRBD2 (5 bases each). This CDR3 has 15 residues. Germline lookup yields CDR1 SEHNR and CDR2 FQNEAQ (reference sequence). Between the trimmed V and J ends, which lost 0 bases and 4 bases, there was a span of 9 bases. The CDR3 region is CASSLAGDLTGELFF. The CDR3 DNA is TGTGCCAGCAGCTTAGCCGGGGACCTCACCGGGGAGCTGTTTTTT.

This clonotype was counted many times. This chain uses TRBV5-1 with TRBJ2-7; tentatively, D is TRBD1 (6 bases). The germline CDR1 and CDR2 sequences are SGHRS and YFSETQ. The V end was cut by 2 bases, the J end by 7 bases, with 13 bases between. The CDR3 is 13 residues long. The CDR3 sequence: CASSFGGPIEQYF. CDR3 sequence (DNA): TGCGCCAGCAGCTTTGGGGGCCCTATAGAGCAGTACTTC.

The chain combines TRBV29-1 with TRBJ1-2; D gene uncertain. The germline V gene encodes CDR1 SQVTM and CDR2 ANQGSEA. The CDR3 is 9 amino acids. The ends were cut back, 3 bases at V and 10 bases at J, with 6 bases in the middle. CDR3 coding DNA: TGCAGCGTTGATGGGGACTACACCTTC. Translated: CSVDGDYTF.

This clonotype was observed many times. This CDR3 reads CASSLAQGPLSYEQYF. DNA of the CDR3: TGTGCCAGCAGCTTAGCTCAGGGCCCCCTGAGCTACGAGCAGTACTTC. The V gene is TRBV7-9, the J gene TRBJ2-7, with D possibly TRBD1 on 5 matching bases. The V gene's germline CDR1 is SEHNR and CDR2 FQNEAQ (reference sequence). V lost 0 bases and J 3 bases, leaving 15 bases between the germline ends. The CDR3 is 16 residues long.

As regards this clonotype: A much larger clone is a single base away; this may be a read error. The V gene is TRBV7-9, the J gene TRBJ2-5; TRBD2 agrees at 7 bases. The CDR3 totals 16 residues. Germline lookup yields CDR1 SEHNR and CDR2 FQNEAQ (reference sequence). CDR3 coding DNA: TGTGCCAGCAGCCGATTCGGGGACTACGCTCAAGAGGCCCAGTACTTC. It yields the protein CASSRFGDYAQEAQYF.

In its sample, this clonotype was seen many times. CDR3 bases: TGTGCCAGCAGCTTAGCGTTAGCGGGAGCAGAGACCCAGTACTTC. Its translation is CASSLALAGAETQYF. The chain recombines TRBV7-9 with TRBJ2-5; 9 nucleotides align to TRBD2. With 0 bases clipped from V and 4 bases from J, the junction kept 3 bases outside the gene matches. There are 15 residues in the CDR3. CDR1 and CDR2 from the germline V gene are SEHNR and FQNEAQ (reference sequence).

The chain carries TRBV9 and TRBJ1-6, with unresolved D. V dropped 4 bases and J dropped 0 bases, with 11 bases sitting between them. Looked up from germline, CDR1 is SGDLS and CDR2 is YYNGEE. The CDR3 has 16 amino acids. CDR3 loop: CASSQRVSSYNSPLHF. The CDR3 nucleotides are TGTGCCAGCAGCCAGAGGGTCAGCTCCTATAATTCACCCCTCCACTTT.